The text below deals with one TCR beta chain. Its antigen remains undetermined. There are no base qualities to consult, and no much larger clone falls within one base. These data belong to a study of siplizumab effects on memory and regulatory T cells (dated by TCRdb to the late 2010s). For context, the study as a whole: The study looked at the effect of siplizumab, an anti-CD2 antibody, on alloreactive T-cell subsets in allogeneic mixed lymphocyte reactions made from human PBMCs.

The library was made by the immunoSEQ multiplex PCR assay. Each sample had around 92,000 TCR templates assayed by the deep sequencing platform. Genomic DNA extracted from sorted T cells was the material used for TCRbeta CDR3 sequencing. The authors' pipeline ran thus. The R programming language was used for clonal analysis of the TCRbeta CDR3 data. Comparing unstimulated samples against CFSE-low samples taken after the reaction was how alloreactive CD4+ and CD8+ clones were defined. Regulatory or non-regulatory origin of alloreactive CD4+ clones was assigned by matching sequences to the sorted unstimulated Treg and non-Treg repertoires. Entries here come from immuneACCESS through TCRdb and include only in-frame sequences with V and J called. Some clones fail to appear in such tables; in the studies checked, an unresolved V gene covers under half of the shortfall, and the cause of the remainder is unknown. V and J calls and clone size are copied from that table; D and trimming were computed from the DNA. Across this sample there are some 96,000 clones, with about 94% seen only once. Together, the top ten hold 1% to 1.5% of the sample.

Paper-wide results and their limitations: Siplizumab significantly reduced the cumulative frequency of alloreactive sequences traceable to unstimulated CD4+ memory T cells. Among mappable alloreactive CD4+ clones, the Treg-derived fraction averaged approximately 72% with siplizumab versus about 27% in control reactions. Sequences below about 10^-5 frequency were poorly captured, so only a minor fraction of alloreactive clones could be mapped to unstimulated subsets. Roughly 80-97% of proliferating CD4+ or CD8+ clones could not be assigned a naive or memory phenotype. The suppressive function of proliferating Tregs from siplizumab cultures was not functionally confirmed. Unstimulated naive T cells appeared more diverse than memory T cells, and naive cells seemed to contribute substantially to the alloresponse.

The CDR3, from cysteine to phenylalanine, totals 16 residues. Just the 48-base CDR3 DNA is kept, in frame starting at base 1. The CDR1 and CDR2 encoded by the germline V gene are SGHRS and YFSETQ. Trimming costs V 0 bases and J 2 bases, and their ends lie 11 bases apart. Sorted unstimulated T cells and proliferating T cells recovered from mixed lymphocyte reactions were subjected to TCRbeta CDR3 sequencing. Fresh whole blood from 9 to 11 HLA-typed healthy donors was used as the source from which PBMCs were isolated. To map where alloreactive clones came from, CD4+ non-regulatory T cells in the unstimulated state were FACS-sorted.

The sample was non-Treg CD4+ T cells sorted from blood. The sample's cell subset or site, from its label and the paper: FACS-sorted unstimulated CD4+ non-regulatory T cells. The chain joins TRBV5-1 to TRBJ2-2, with the D assignment possibly TRBD1 or TRBD2, given 5 matching bases for each. The TCR originated in a human donor in good health. The nucleotides are TGCGCCAGCAGCTTGGCGGGGACCGGTAACACCGGGGAGCTGTTTTTT. This gives the protein CASSLAGTGNTGELFF.